The 20 T cell receptor beta chains below come from one sample, sequenced in a study of PD-1 blockade in classical Hodgkin lymphoma. All trial patients relapsed after autologous stem cell transplantation. Here immunoSEQ multiplex PCR was the method, and the copy in TCRdb shows in-frame clones only, minus some. The profile shows 20,000 to 25,000 clones, roughly 80% of them singletons. Sequences were derived from peripheral blood mononuclear cells (PBMCs), sampled before the second cycle of nivolumab. Receptor source: a human donor with classical Hodgkin lymphoma.

The chain couples TRBV27 to TRBJ2-7, with no clear D. V was shortened by 3 bases and J by 2 bases, with 11 bases between the two germline ends. CDR1 is MNHEY, CDR2 SMNVEV, per germline (reference sequence). The CDR3 runs to 14 residues. The CDR3 loop is CASSFKVPPYEQYF. The CDR3 region has the DNA TGTGCCAGCAGTTTCAAGGTACCCCCCTACGAGCAGTACTTC.

CDR3 in amino acids: CASREGRSPLHF. CDR3 in DNA: TGTGCCAGTAGGGAGGGGCGCTCACCCCTCCACTTT. The V call is TRBV19, the J call TRBJ1-6, with D tentatively TRBD1 (5 bases). The germline V and J ends were trimmed by 6 bases and 10 bases, with 10 bases remaining between them. CDR1 LNHDA and CDR2 SQIVND come from the germline V gene (reference sequence). CDR3 length: 12 residues.

V and J are TRBV11-2 and TRBJ1-1; tentatively, D is TRBD1 (6 bases). Germline assignment: CDR1 SGHAT and CDR2 FQNNGV. The V end was cut by 5 bases, the J end by 0 bases, with 13 bases between. This CDR3 comprises 15 residues. Here the CDR3 DNA reads TGTGCCAGCAGCCTGGACGGGGGCCTGAACACTGAAGCTTTCTTT. Translation gives CASSLDGGLNTEAFF.

V gene TRBV18 combines with J gene TRBJ2-2; D is unresolved. Germline V gives CDR1 KGHSH, CDR2 LQKENI. The CDR3 covers 15 residues. V lost 1 base and J lost 1, with 7 bases in between. Here the CDR3 reads CASSPRSGNTGELFF. CDR3 DNA: TGTGCCAGCTCACCACGGTCAGGGAACACCGGGGAGCTGTTTTTT. Drawing the rest from reference TRBV18 and TRBJ2-2, the complete variable domain is NAGVMQNPRHLVRRRGQEARLRCSPMKGHSHVYWYRQLPEEGLKFMVYLQKENIIDESGMPKERFSAEFPKEGPSILRIQQVVRGDSAAYFCASSPRSGNTGELFFGEGSRLTVL.

The CDR3 DNA sequence: TGTGCCAGTAGTGGGGCACCAGGGAGGGGAGAGACCCAGTACTTC. Translation gives CASSGAPGRGETQYF. The V and J genes are TRBV19 and TRBJ2-5; 7 positions agree with TRBD2. V dropped 5 bases and J dropped 4; count of bases not matched to a gene: 10. The CDR3 consists of 15 residues. In germline, CDR1 is LNHDA, CDR2 SQIVND (reference sequence).

The V and J genes are TRBV2 and TRBJ2-1, with a weak D call TRBD2 (7 bases). This CDR3 spans 13 amino acids. V gave up 8 bases and J gave up 7 bases, with 15 bases separating them. From germline, CDR1 is SNHLY and CDR2 FYNNEI. Here the CDR3 DNA reads TGTGCCAGCGGTAGGGGGGGTAAGAATGAGCAGTTCTTC. It yields the protein CASGRGGKNEQFF.

V gene TRBV2 combines with J gene TRBJ1-3, with D tentatively TRBD1 (6 bases). V shed 6 bases and J shed 6 bases, with 15 bases lying between them. The CDR3 runs to 14 residues. The germline CDR1 and CDR2 sequences are SNHLY and FYNNEI. This CDR3 is CASRGMGAVNTIYF. As DNA, the CDR3 is TGTGCCAGCAGAGGGATGGGGGCGGTAAACACCATATATTTT.

This clone was seen only once. The chain joins TRBV19 to TRBJ1-2; a possible D gene is TRBD1 (5 bases). V lost 5 bases, J lost 4 bases, and 14 bases lay in between. There are 14 residues in the CDR3. The V gene's germline CDR1 is LNHDA and CDR2 SQIVND (reference sequence). The CDR3 sequence is CASSSTGLVYGYTF. For the CDR3, the DNA is TGTGCCAGTAGTTCTACGGGACTTGTCTATGGCTACACCTTC.

This chain links TRBV27 with TRBJ2-7, with 9 bases lining up with TRBD2. J gave up 7 bases and V 3 bases, and 7 bases lay outside the gene matches. This CDR3 comprises 14 residues. Germline CDR1 and CDR2: MNHEY and SMNVEV (reference sequence). In DNA, the CDR3 is TGTGCCAGCAGTTTTTTAGCGGGGGTGGGGGAGCAGTACTTC. This sequence encodes CASSFLAGVGEQYF.

The rearrangement links TRBV10-3 to TRBJ2-2; 7 nucleotides line up with TRBD1. This CDR3 region has 16 residues. Germline-derived CDR1 and CDR2 are ENHRY and SYGVKD. J lost 0 bases, V lost 4 bases, and 5 bases had no gene match. CDR3 region: CAISGYRGANTGELFF. In DNA, the CDR3 is TGTGCCATCAGTGGATACAGGGGTGCGAACACCGGGGAGCTGTTTTTT.

The chain combines TRBV7-2 with TRBJ2-1; D is ambiguous. Germline V CDR1 and CDR2: SGHTA, FQGNSA. The ends were cut back, 1 base at V and 4 bases at J, with 14 bases in the middle. This CDR3 comprises 16 residues. The chain's CDR3 is CASSLESSWAYNEQFF. The CDR3 DNA is TGTGCCAGCAGCTTAGAATCCTCTTGGGCGTACAATGAGCAGTTCTTC. Full variable domain (outside the CDR3, taken from reference TRBV7-2 and TRBJ2-1): GAGVSQSPSNKVTEKGKDVELRCDPISGHTALYWYRQSLGQGLEFLIYFQGNSAPDKSGLPSDRFSAERTGGSVSTLTIQRTQQEDSAVYLCASSLESSWAYNEQFFGPGTRLTVL.

The CDR3 DNA follows: TGTGCCAGCAGTGCCGCCGATCAGCCCCAGCATTTT. Translated: CASSAADQPQHF. This chain uses TRBV6-1 with TRBJ1-5; no reliable D call. Trimming removed 4 bases at V and 5 bases at J, with 6 bases between. Germline CDR1 reads MNHNS; CDR2 reads SASEGT. The CDR3 spans 12 residues.

In its sample, this clone is medium-sized. CDR3 in DNA: TGTGCCAGCAAGGACCCAGGGACGCGAAATCAGCCCCAGCATTTT. It yields the protein CASKDPGTRNQPQHF. The V and J genes are TRBV6-1 and TRBJ1-5, with D tentatively TRBD1 (5 bases). This CDR3 is built from 15 residues. The V end lost 7 bases, the J end lost 4 bases, and 17 bases lay between the germline ends. In germline, CDR1 is MNHNS, CDR2 SASEGT.

This rearrangement joins TRBV5-1 to TRBJ2-3; no definite D call. The germline gives CDR1 SGHRS, CDR2 YFSETQ. The CDR3 loop spans 13 amino acids. The ends were cut back, 4 bases at V and 0 bases at J, with 6 bases in the middle. Written as DNA, the CDR3 is TGCGCCAGCAGCGGGCTGAGCACAGATACGCAGTATTTT. It translates to CASSGLSTDTQYF. The variable domain in full, with the rest retrieved from reference TRBV5-1 and TRBJ2-3, is KAGVTQTPRYLIKTRGQQVTLSCSPISGHRSVSWYQQTPGQGLQFLFEYFSETQRNKGNFPGRFSGRQFSNSRSEMNVSTLELGDSALYLCASSGLSTDTQYFGPGTRLTVL.

The chain is built from TRBV2 and TRBJ2-7, with TRBD1 identical over 8 bases. The CDR3 totals 14 residues. V was pared by 8 bases and J by 0 bases, with 6 bases of the junction left unmatched. CDR1 SNHLY and CDR2 FYNNEI come from the germline V gene. CDR3 sequence reads: CASGEQGVSYEQYF. For the CDR3, the DNA is TGTGCCAGCGGAGAACAGGGGGTCTCCTACGAGCAGTACTTC.

V and J are TRBV29-1 and TRBJ2-3, with 7 positions matching TRBD2. Unmatched junction bases numbered 8, after V lost 6 bases and J lost 5 bases. CDR1 SQVTM and CDR2 ANQGSEA come from the germline V gene. The CDR3 runs to 13 residues. For the CDR3, the DNA is TGCAGCGTATCTGGGGGGGTTGGAGATACGCAGTATTTT. The encoded protein is CSVSGGVGDTQYF.

V gene TRBV4-3 combines with J gene TRBJ1-6, with D unresolved. This CDR3 has 16 residues. Trimming cost V 0 bases and J 9 bases, with 15 bases left between them. Looked up from germline, CDR1 is LGHNA and CDR2 is YSLEER. CDR3 in amino acids: CASSQDLGNLFSPLHF. The CDR3 DNA reads as TGCGCCAGCAGCCAAGATTTGGGAAACCTTTTTTCACCCCTCCACTTT.

CDR3 DNA sequence: TGTGCCAGCAGCCACCAGGACAGGGGCCTTGCCGGGGAGCTGTTTTTT. Residues: CASSHQDRGLAGELFF. The chain has TRBV5-8 and TRBJ2-2; 9 bases map to TRBD1. The junction had 10 bases not matched to a gene; V was cut back by 4 bases and J by 6 bases. The germline CDR1 and CDR2 sequences are SGHTS and YDEGEE. The CDR3 is made up of 16 amino acids.

The chain is built from TRBV6-6 and TRBJ2-3; D ambiguous. Trimming cost V 2 bases and J 6 bases, with 6 bases left between them. The germline CDR1 and CDR2 sequences are MNHNY and SVGAGI (reference sequence). This CDR3 is built from 12 residues. CDR3 bases: TGTGCCAGCAGTTACCTGGGGGATACGCAGTATTTT. It yields the protein CASSYLGDTQYF.

The chain employs TRBV4-2 and TRBJ2-3, with 14 nucleotides matching TRBD2. V was pared by 3 bases and J by 2 bases, with 7 bases of the junction left unmatched. Germline lookup yields CDR1 LGHNA and CDR2 YNFKEQ. The CDR3 totals 18 residues. The CDR3 nucleotides read TGTGCCAGCAGCCATGGGACTAGCGGGGGCCAATTCACAGATACGCAGTATTTT. Its protein product is CASSHGTSGGQFTDTQYF.